A selection of T cell receptor beta chains follows, all from one sample in a study of blood T cells in healthy people across ages. TCRdb independently ran MiXCR on the 5' RACE reads; one entry per CDR3 protein. The sample has around 850,000 distinct CDR3 sequences, 35% to 40% seen once. The sequenced material came from blood. The origin of the receptors is a man younger than 35 in good health. The conserved cysteine and the conserved F or W are not part of the CDR3 here. Clone size, where shown, is once, few, many, or a class for clones that have expanded.

CDR3 | size | J | V
ASSYTGGSTDTQY | - | TRBJ2-3 | TRBV11-2
ASSYEQGWASGYGYT | few | TRBJ1-2 | TRBV6-2/TRBV6-3
ASSLESRVNTGELF | - | TRBJ2-2 | TRBV7-2
SAQGTGHGYT | - | TRBJ1-2 | TRBV29-1
ASSLVGQGDDEQF | few | TRBJ2-1 | TRBV7-9
SARPPRGGNNEQF | - | TRBJ2-1 | TRBV20-1
ASSTNLNTEAF | - | TRBJ1-1 | TRBV12-3/TRBV12-4
ASSYIGDRLYNEQF | few | TRBJ2-1 | TRBV6-2/TRBV6-3
ASSTPSGQETQY | few | TRBJ2-5 | TRBV28
SAGSRGAKNIQY | few | TRBJ2-4 | TRBV20-1
ASSQDGGSWDEQF | few | TRBJ2-1 | TRBV4-3
ASSQGLVGTNEKLF | - | TRBJ1-4 | TRBV4-3
ASSLGASGDYSGANVLT | - | TRBJ2-6 | TRBV7-7
ASSLSLQGAAYEQY | - | TRBJ2-7 | TRBV27
SANPTGCPVVYGFT | - | TRBJ1-2 | TRBV20-1
ASSDRQDSYGYT | many | TRBJ1-2 | TRBV25-1
ASRDDRNEQY | once | TRBJ2-7 | TRBV5-7
AISSGHGTDTDTQY | - | TRBJ2-3 | TRBV15
ATSRDVVSRETQY | many | TRBJ2-5 | TRBV15
ASSYEGALNTEAF | few | TRBJ1-1 | TRBV6-6
ASSALGQDPETQY | - | TRBJ2-3 | TRBV7-2
ASSYQKGTGARTGELF | - | TRBJ2-2 | TRBV6-5
ASSQILGRGTEAF | - | TRBJ1-1 | TRBV7-8
ATSREGTNSYNEQF | few | TRBJ2-1 | TRBV15
ASSLSPWSTDTQY | few | TRBJ2-3 | TRBV5-5
SARSDGANEKLF | few | TRBJ1-4 | TRBV20-1
ASSSDGSYGQY | - | TRBJ2-7 | TRBV7-9
ASEGMNTEAF | few | TRBJ1-1 | TRBV2
ASSLGEKYNEQF | - | TRBJ2-1 | TRBV28
ASSLFGSTRETQY | - | TRBJ2-5 | TRBV28
ASSPRGRYNEQF | - | TRBJ2-1 | TRBV5-4
ASSLEDRGREKLF | - | TRBJ1-4 | TRBV5-1
ASSTLDSLQETQY | - | TRBJ2-5 | TRBV5-6
SASHGRNSPLH | few | TRBJ1-6 | TRBV20-1
SARGALERNEQF | - | TRBJ2-1 | TRBV20-1
TSSQVWGDYEQY | - | - | TRBV4-3
SASWRDLAGDTQY | - | TRBJ2-3 | TRBV20-1
ASSPGAGRPPQH | - | TRBJ1-5 | TRBV7-9
AGSQGGGRRTDTQY | - | TRBJ2-3 | TRBV14
ASSEVSLGNTGELF | few | TRBJ2-2 | TRBV2
SAPTSGFYNEQF | - | TRBJ2-1 | TRBV20-1
ASSPYRLLAGSTDTQY | few | TRBJ2-3 | TRBV14